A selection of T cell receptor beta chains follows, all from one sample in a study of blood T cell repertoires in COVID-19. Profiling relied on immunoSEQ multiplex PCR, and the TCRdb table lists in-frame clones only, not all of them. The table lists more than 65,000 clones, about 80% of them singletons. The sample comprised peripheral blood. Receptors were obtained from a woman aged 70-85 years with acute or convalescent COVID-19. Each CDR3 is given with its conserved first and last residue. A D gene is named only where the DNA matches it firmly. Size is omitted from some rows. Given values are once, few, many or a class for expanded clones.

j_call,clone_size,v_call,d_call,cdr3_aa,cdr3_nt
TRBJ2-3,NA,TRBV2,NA,CASSGVRGSDTQYF,TGTGCCAGCAGTGGGGTAAGGGGAAGCGATACGCAGTATTTT
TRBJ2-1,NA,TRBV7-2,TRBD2,CASSLTSGWGNEQFF,TGTGCCAGCAGCTTGACTAGCGGGTGGGGGAATGAGCAGTTCTTC
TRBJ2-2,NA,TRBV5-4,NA,CASSLGPSSTGELFF,TGTGCCAGCAGCTTGGGGCCATCTAGTACCGGGGAGCTGTTTTTT
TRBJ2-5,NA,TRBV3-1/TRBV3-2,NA,CASSQHVGAETQYF,TGTGCCAGCAGCCAACACGTGGGGGCAGAGACCCAGTACTTC
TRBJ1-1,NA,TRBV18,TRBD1,CASSRQGTGGGDTEAFF,TGTGCCAGCTCACGACAAGGGACAGGGGGAGGGGACACTGAAGCTTTCTTT
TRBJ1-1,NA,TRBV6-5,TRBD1,CASSSTGGFTEAFF,TGTGCCAGCAGTTCTACAGGGGGATTCACTGAAGCTTTCTTT
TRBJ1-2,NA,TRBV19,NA,CASSSGDTYGYTF,TGTGCCAGTAGTTCAGGGGATACCTATGGCTACACCTTC
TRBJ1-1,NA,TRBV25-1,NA,CASSWGLGTEAFF,TGTGCCAGCAGCTGGGGCCTTGGGACTGAAGCTTTCTTT
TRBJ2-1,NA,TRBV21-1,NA,CASSPGGGALPLFDNEQFF,TGTGCCAGCAGCCCCGGTGGGGGGGCTCTCCCGTTATTTGACAATGAGCAGTTCTTC
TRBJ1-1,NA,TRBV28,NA,CASSLVGDEAFF,TGTGCCAGCAGTTTAGTAGGGGATGAAGCTTTCTTT
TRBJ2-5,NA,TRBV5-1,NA,CASSLGLRGGEGETQYF,TGCGCCAGCAGCTTGGGGCTTCGTGGGGGCGAGGGAGAGACCCAGTACTTC
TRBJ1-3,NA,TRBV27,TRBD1,CASSRGGGNTIYF,TGTGCCAGCAGTAGAGGGGGCGGAAACACCATATATTTT
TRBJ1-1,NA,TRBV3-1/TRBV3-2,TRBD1,CASSLGQGSTEAFF,TGTGCCAGCAGCCTTGGACAGGGGAGCACTGAAGCTTTCTTT
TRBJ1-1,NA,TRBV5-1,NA,CASSVRDTQNTEAFF,TGCGCCAGCAGCGTCCGGGACACTCAGAACACTGAAGCTTTCTTT
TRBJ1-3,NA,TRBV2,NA,CASSEGDTSYATIYF,TGTGCCAGCAGTGAAGGGGACACCAGCTATGCCACCATATATTTT
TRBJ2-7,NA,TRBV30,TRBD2,CAWSAEASGRYEQYF,TGTGCCTGGAGTGCCGAGGCTAGCGGGAGGTACGAGCAGTACTTC
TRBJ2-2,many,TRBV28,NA,CASSILQGRTTGELFF,TGTGCCAGCAGTATTCTACAGGGTCGGACCACCGGGGAGCTGTTTTTT
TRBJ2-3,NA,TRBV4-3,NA,CASSRDISTDTQYF,TGCGCCAGCAGTCGGGACATCAGCACAGATACGCAGTATTTT
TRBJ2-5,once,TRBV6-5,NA,CASSLRWGGSETQYF,TGTGCCAGCAGTCTCCGTTGGGGGGGCAGTGAGACCCAGTACTTC
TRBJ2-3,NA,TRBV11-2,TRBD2,CASSFSLAGITDTQYF,TGTGCCAGCAGCTTTAGCCTAGCGGGGATCACAGATACGCAGTATTTT
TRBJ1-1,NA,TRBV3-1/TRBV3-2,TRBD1,CASSHGTGGVGAFF,TGTGCCAGCAGCCATGGGACAGGGGGCGTTGGCGCTTTCTTT
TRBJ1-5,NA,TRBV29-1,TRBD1,CAIARDRANRGNQPQHF,TGCGCCATCGCCAGGGACAGGGCCAACCGGGGCAATCAGCCCCAGCATTTT
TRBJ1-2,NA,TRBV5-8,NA,CASSFYNYGYTF,TGTGCCAGCAGCTTCTACAACTATGGCTACACCTTC
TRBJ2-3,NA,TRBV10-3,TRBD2,CATLLAGGVTDTQYF,TGTGCCACCTTATTAGCGGGGGGGGTCACAGATACGCAGTATTTT
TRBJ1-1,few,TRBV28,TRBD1,CASVRTGVAAEAFF,TGTGCCAGCGTTAGGACAGGGGTGGCGGCTGAAGCTTTCTTT
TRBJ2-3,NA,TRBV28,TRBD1,CASRILQGDGPTDTQYF,TGTGCCAGCAGGATACTACAGGGGGACGGCCCCACAGATACGCAGTATTTT
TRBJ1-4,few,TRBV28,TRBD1,CATLPTGTGHNEKLFF,TGTGCCACCCTTCCTACCGGGACAGGGCATAATGAAAAACTGTTTTTT
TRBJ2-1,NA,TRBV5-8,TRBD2,CASSAGLAGFYNEQFF,TGTGCCAGCAGCGCCGGACTAGCGGGTTTCTACAATGAGCAGTTCTTC
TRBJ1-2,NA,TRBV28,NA,CAITAGMNYGYTF,TGTGCCATCACTGCGGGGATGAACTATGGCTACACCTTC
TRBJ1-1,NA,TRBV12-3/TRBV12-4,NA,CASSGQFRDEAFF,TGTGCCAGCAGTGGACAGTTTAGGGACGAAGCTTTCTTT
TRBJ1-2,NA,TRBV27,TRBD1,CASSPAPGQGVYGYTF,TGTGCCAGCAGTCCCGCCCCGGGACAGGGGGTATATGGCTACACCTTC
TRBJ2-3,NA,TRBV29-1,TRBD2,CSAWGLAGLGTQYF,TGCAGCGCCTGGGGTCTAGCGGGCCTAGGGACGCAGTATTTT
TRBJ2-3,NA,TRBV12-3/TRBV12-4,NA,CAARRASTDTQYF,TGTGCCGCGAGGAGGGCTAGCACAGATACGCAGTATTTT
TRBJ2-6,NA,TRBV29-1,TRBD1,CSVDPGQRDGANVLTF,TGCAGCGTAGATCCGGGACAGCGTGACGGGGCCAACGTCCTGACTTTC
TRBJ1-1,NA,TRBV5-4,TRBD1,CASSLEVGGGHAFF,TGTGCCAGCAGCTTGGAGGTAGGGGGCGGTCATGCTTTCTTT
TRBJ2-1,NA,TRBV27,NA,CASSLSGRVAAEQFF,TGTGCCAGCAGTTTAAGTGGCAGGGTGGCCGCTGAGCAGTTCTTC
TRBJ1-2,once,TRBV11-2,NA,CASSFGTPFNYGYTF,TGTGCCAGCAGCTTCGGGACACCCTTTAACTATGGCTACACCTTC
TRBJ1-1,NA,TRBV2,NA,CASSEGGIVSTEAFF,TGTGCCAGCAGTGAAGGAGGGATTGTGAGCACTGAAGCTTTCTTT
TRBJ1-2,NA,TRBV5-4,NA,CASSLSTAGGYTF,TGTGCCAGCAGCTTGTCGACAGCGGGTGGCTACACCTTC
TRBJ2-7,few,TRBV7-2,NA,CASSLGLGLYEQYF,TGTGCCAGCAGCCTCGGACTGGGACTCTACGAGCAGTACTTC
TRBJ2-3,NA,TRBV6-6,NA,CASSQQSDTQYF,TGTGCCAGCAGTCAACAATCAGATACGCAGTATTTT
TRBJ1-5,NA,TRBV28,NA,CASSGGQSNQPQHF,TGTGCCAGCAGTGGCGGACAGAGCAATCAGCCCCAGCATTTT
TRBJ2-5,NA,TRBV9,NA,CASSVGDSGETQYF,TGTGCCAGCAGCGTAGGGGACTCCGGGGAGACCCAGTACTTC
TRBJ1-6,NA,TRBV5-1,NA,CASREGLGVNSPLHF,TGCGCCAGCCGAGAGGGACTTGGAGTCAATTCACCCCTCCACTTT
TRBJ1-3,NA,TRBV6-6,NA,CASRSVSGNTIYF,TGTGCCAGCAGATCTGTATCTGGAAACACCATATATTTT
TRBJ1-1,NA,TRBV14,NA,CASSQEGRGSHEAFF,TGTGCCAGCAGCCAAGAAGGGCGGGGAAGTCATGAAGCTTTCTTT
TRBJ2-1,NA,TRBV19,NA,CASSTQYNEQFF,TGTGCCAGTAGTACTCAGTACAATGAGCAGTTCTTC
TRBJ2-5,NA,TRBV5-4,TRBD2,CASSFSLAGTGETQYF,TGTGCCAGCAGCTTCTCCCTAGCGGGAACCGGAGAGACCCAGTACTTC